These 27 T cell receptor beta chains share one sample of origin, sequenced in a study of T cells in Graves' hyperthyroidism and ophthalmopathy. From RNA transcripts, TCR beta CDR3 regions were amplified. HTBI primers were used for first-round RT-PCR of the TCR CDR3. TCRdb redid the calling of the multiplex PCR reads with MiXCR, one entry per CDR3 protein. The sample holds about 640,000 distinct CDR3 sequences, more than 20% seen once. The sequencing sample was made of blood. The receptors here all came from a young man with Graves' ophthalmopathy.

The chain uses TRBV29-1 and TRBJ2-2, with 7 bases lining up with TRBD2. V trimming: 1 base; J trimming: 4 bases; junction bases outside the gene matches: 9. This CDR3 comprises 16 residues. Germline-derived CDR1 and CDR2 are SQVTM and ANQGSEA. Here the CDR3 DNA reads TGCAGCGTTGAAGGACGGGGGGAACTTGGCACCGGGGAGCTGTTTTTT. Translation: CSVEGRGELGTGELFF.

V and J are TRBV7-6 and TRBJ2-1; 14 bases map to TRBD2. V shed 6 bases, J shed 8 bases, and the junction held 6 bases outside the gene matches. The germline CDR1 and CDR2 sequences are SGHVS and FNYEAQ. CDR3 size: 15 residues. This CDR3 reads CASRPTSGRAHEQFF. CDR3 sequence (DNA): TGTGCCAGCAGACCGACTAGCGGGAGGGCCCATGAGCAGTTCTTC.

This clonotype has a handful of counts. V usage is TRBV5-1 and J usage is TRBJ2-2; TRBD2 matches at 10 bases. Germline CDR1 and CDR2: SGHRS and YFSETQ. J gave up 4 bases and V 2 bases, and 2 bases lay outside the gene matches. The CDR3 is 15 amino acids. The CDR3 sequence: CASSFVAGGTGELFF. CDR3 DNA sequence: TGCGCCAGCAGCTTCGTAGCGGGGGGCACCGGGGAGCTGTTTTTT. Full variable domain (missing parts from reference TRBV5-1 and TRBJ2-2): KAGVTQTPRYLIKTRGQQVTLSCSPISGHRSVSWYQQTPGQGLQFLFEYFSETQRNKGNFPGRFSGRQFSNSRSEMNVSTLELGDSALYLCASSFVAGGTGELFFGEGSRLTVL.

The gene calls are TRBV5-1 and TRBJ2-1; D gene ambiguous. Trimming removed 5 bases at V and 2 bases at J, with 8 bases between. CDR1 SGHRS and CDR2 YFSETQ come from the germline V gene. The CDR3 spans 13 residues. CDR3 in amino acids: CASRSLTYNEQFF. Here the CDR3 DNA reads TGCGCCAGCAGGAGCCTAACCTACAATGAGCAGTTCTTC.

This clonotype was picked up a small number of times. The genes are TRBV7-9 and TRBJ1-6, with TRBD1 matching 10 bases. CDR1 is SEHNR and CDR2 is FQNEAQ in the germline V gene (reference sequence). The CDR3 is made up of 15 amino acids. J gave up 9 bases and V 1 base, and 3 bases lay outside the gene matches. CDR3 residues: CASSLVGTGVSPLHF. The CDR3 DNA follows: TGTGCCAGCAGCTTAGTTGGGACAGGGGTTTCACCCCTCCACTTT. Using reference TRBV7-9 and TRBJ1-6 for the parts outside the CDR3, the full variable domain is DTGVSQNPRHKITKRGQNVTFRCDPISEHNRLYWYRQTLGQGPEFLTYFQNEAQLEKSRLLSDRFSAERPKGSFSTLEIQRTEQGDSAMYLCASSLVGTGVSPLHFGNGTRLTVT.

This clonotype was seen only a few times. Being one base from a much bigger clone, this may be a read error. The J gene is TRBJ2-2, the V gene TRBV4-1, with D perhaps matching TRBD2 (6 bases). The germline CDR1 and CDR2 sequences are MGHRA and YSYEKL. V was trimmed by 4 bases and J by 3 bases, leaving 9 bases between them. CDR3 length: 14 residues. The CDR3 protein is CASSPGGDTGELFF. The CDR3 DNA is TGCGCCAGCAGCCCCGGAGGGGACACCGGGGAGCTGTTTTTT.

This clonotype was observed many times. The chain recombines TRBV5-8 with TRBJ2-3, with unresolved D. V shed 0 bases and J shed 3 bases, with 5 bases lying between them. CDR3 size: 13 residues. CDR1 SGHTS and CDR2 YDEGEE come from the germline V gene. The CDR3 sequence: CASSLVLTDTQYF. The CDR3 DNA reads as TGTGCCAGCAGCTTGGTATTGACAGATACGCAGTATTTT.

This clonotype turned up a few times. The chain joins TRBV30 to TRBJ2-2; D ambiguous. This CDR3 contains 13 residues. The germline V and J ends were trimmed by 0 bases and 1 base, with 3 bases remaining between them. CDR1 GTSNPN and CDR2 SVGIG come from the germline V gene (reference sequence). The CDR3 sequence is CAWSVGNTGELFF. The CDR3, as DNA: TGTGCCTGGAGTGTAGGGAACACCGGGGAGCTGTTTTTT.

V and J are TRBV19 and TRBJ2-1; no clear D. The germline V gene has CDR1 LNHDA and CDR2 SQIVND (reference sequence). Deletions cut 7 bases from V and 2 bases from J, with 12 bases between. The CDR3 consists of 14 residues. The DNA of the CDR3 is TGTGCCAGTAAAGTCGTTGGCACCTACAATGAGCAGTTCTTC. It specifies CASKVVGTYNEQFF. Full variable domain (rest looked up from reference TRBV19 and TRBJ2-1): DGGITQSPKYLFRKEGQNVTLSCEQNLNHDAMYWYRQDPGQGLRLIYYSQIVNDFQKGDIAEGYSVSREKKESFPLTVTSAQKNPTAFYLCASKVVGTYNEQFFGPGTRLTVL.

The chain recombines TRBV15 with TRBJ2-3, with D hard to call. The length of the CDR3 is 15 residues. V lost 1 base and J 1 base, leaving 9 bases between the germline ends. Germline CDR1 and CDR2: LNHNV and YYDKDF (reference sequence). CDR3 DNA: TGTGCCACCAGCAGAGCCCTTGGAGGCACAGATACGCAGTATTTT. It encodes CATSRALGGTDTQYF.

There are many counts of this clonotype. This chain links TRBV29-1 with TRBJ1-1; 7 bases fit TRBD1. CDR1 and CDR2 from the germline V gene are SQVTM and ANQGSEA. CDR3 length: 16 amino acids. V shed 3 bases and J 0 bases; nucleotides not matched to a gene: 10. CDR3 in DNA: TGCAGCGTTGATCTCAGGGGGAGGGACATGAACACTGAAGCTTTCTTT. Its protein product is CSVDLRGRDMNTEAFF.

Only a few counts were recorded for this clonotype. This chain joins TRBV5-1 and TRBJ2-3, with 7 nucleotides matching TRBD1. Germline V CDR1 and CDR2: SGHRS, YFSETQ. J gave up 2 bases and V 4 bases, and 4 bases lay outside the gene matches. This CDR3 is 14 amino acids long. The CDR3 DNA reads TGCGCCAGCAGCCCGGGACAGAACACAGATACGCAGTATTTT. This gives the protein CASSPGQNTDTQYF.

A remark on this clonotype: At one end, the junction sequence differs from germline, possibly due to a read error. CDR3 protein: CAIKTSVNTRELFF. The CDR3 DNA sequence: TGTGCCATCAAGACTAGCGTGAACACCAGGGAGCTGTTTTTT. V gene TRBV10-3 combines with J gene TRBJ2-2, with TRBD2 identical over 8 bases. CDR3 length equals 14 residues. Germline values: CDR1 ENHRY, CDR2 SYGVKD.

Only a few counts were recorded for this clonotype. The V call is TRBV9, the J call TRBJ2-7; tentatively, D is TRBD1 (6 bases). In germline, CDR1 is SGDLS, CDR2 YYNGEE. The CDR3 runs to 15 residues. Deletions cut 0 bases from V and 2 bases from J, with 12 bases between. CDR3 nucleotide sequence: TGTGCCAGCAGCGTAGCTTCAGGGGCGGCCTACGAGCAGTACTTC. This encodes CASSVASGAAYEQYF.

V usage is TRBV4-1 and J usage is TRBJ2-2; 14 bases match TRBD2. Germline-derived CDR1 and CDR2 are MGHRA and YSYEKL. The CDR3 spans 18 residues. Trimming took 0 bases from V and 5 from J; bases not matched to a gene: 5. In nucleotides, the CDR3 is TGCGCCAGCAGCCAAGATCTGGGGACTAGCGGGAGTACCGGGGAGCTGTTTTTT. Translated: CASSQDLGTSGSTGELFF.

The rearrangement uses TRBV7-9 and TRBJ1-6; 7 nucleotides agree with TRBD1. Germline V CDR1 and CDR2: SEHNR, FQNEAQ (reference sequence). CDR3 size: 15 residues. The V gene end was trimmed by 5 bases and the J gene end by 9 bases; junction bases not matched to a gene: 10. The CDR3, as DNA: TGTGCCAGCAGCCCACCGGCAGGGGGAAGTTCACCCCTCCACTTT. Translating it yields CASSPPAGGSSPLHF.

This clonotype showed up many times. The gene calls are TRBV28 and TRBJ2-7; 9 bases line up with TRBD2. Germline loops: CDR1 MDHEN, CDR2 SYDVKM. The J segment lost 2 bases and the V segment lost 6 bases, leaving 8 bases of the junction unmatched. There are 15 residues in the CDR3. The chain's CDR3 is CASSDSGSVTYEQYF. The DNA of the CDR3 is TGTGCCAGCAGCGATAGCGGGAGTGTAACCTACGAGCAGTACTTC. Filled out from reference TRBV28 and TRBJ2-7, the complete variable domain reads DVKVTQSSRYLVKRTGEKVFLECVQDMDHENMFWYRQDPGLGLRLIYFSYDVKMKEKGDIPEGYSVSREKKERFSLILESASTNQTSMYLCASSDSGSVTYEQYFGPGTRLTVT.

The sample holds many counts of this clonotype. The chain uses TRBV18 and TRBJ1-2, with 7 bases aligning to TRBD1. Trimming removed 1 base from V and 8 bases from J; junction bases left unmatched: 4. The CDR3 is 13 residues long. The germline V gene encodes CDR1 KGHSH and CDR2 LQKENI. The DNA of the CDR3 is TGTGCCAGCTCACCACGACAGGGAGGCGGCTACACCTTC. Protein: CASSPRQGGGYTF.

This clonotype came up many times. The chain carries TRBV2 and TRBJ1-1; D is unresolved. Looked up from germline, CDR1 is SNHLY and CDR2 is FYNNEI. V was shortened by 10 bases and J by 0 bases, with 6 bases between the two germline ends. This CDR3 has 11 residues. CDR3 sequence (DNA): TGTGCCACCAAAATGAACACTGAAGCTTTCTTT. Translated, it gives CATKMNTEAFF.

The sample holds many counts of this clonotype. CDR3: CASSLPGQGWNTEAFF. The CDR3 nucleotides are TGTGCCAGCAGTTTACCGGGACAGGGATGGAACACTGAAGCTTTCTTT. The gene calls are TRBV28 and TRBJ1-1; 9 bases fit TRBD1. Germline CDR1 is MDHEN and CDR2 is SYDVKM. Unmatched junction bases numbered 5, after V lost 2 bases and J lost 1 base. This CDR3 comprises 16 residues.

CDR3 nucleotide sequence: TGTGCCAGCAGTTACGGAGGGACAGGGGCCTACGAGCAGTACTTC. This sequence encodes CASSYGGTGAYEQYF. The V and J genes are TRBV6-5 and TRBJ2-7, with 10 nucleotides matching TRBD1. V dropped 2 bases and J dropped 2; count of bases not matched to a gene: 3. The CDR3 length is 15 residues. Germline V lookup: CDR1 MNHEY, CDR2 SVGAGI.

This chain joins TRBV19 and TRBJ2-7; 7 bases match TRBD2. Germline CDR1 and CDR2: LNHDA and SQIVND (reference sequence). The CDR3 contains 18 residues. The ends lost 8 bases at V and 0 bases at J; junction bases unmatched: 19. CDR3 sequence: CASSEEGGPTDISYEQYF. CDR3 nucleotides: TGTGCCAGTTCGGAGGAGGGAGGGCCGACGGATATCTCCTACGAGCAGTACTTC. Supplemented by reference TRBV19 and TRBJ2-7, the full variable domain reads DGGITQSPKYLFRKEGQNVTLSCEQNLNHDAMYWYRQDPGQGLRLIYYSQIVNDFQKGDIAEGYSVSREKKESFPLTVTSAQKNPTAFYLCASSEEGGPTDISYEQYFGPGTRLTVT.

This clonotype was detected a few times. The chain joins TRBV27 to TRBJ2-7; 9 nucleotides align to TRBD1. Per the germline V gene, CDR1 is MNHEY and CDR2 is SMNVEV (reference sequence). The CDR3 is 15 residues long. The J segment lost 5 bases and the V segment lost 0 bases, leaving 5 bases of the junction unmatched. In DNA form, the CDR3 reads TGTGCCAGCAGTTTATCACAAGGGACAGGGAACGAGCAGTACTTC. It encodes CASSLSQGTGNEQYF.

This clonotype has only a few counts. V is TRBV7-2 and J is TRBJ1-4; D may be TRBD1 (5 bases). The CDR3 consists of 14 residues. Trimming took off 5 bases at V and 4 bases at J, with 11 bases between the two ends. Looked up from germline, CDR1 is SGHTA and CDR2 is FQGNSA. CDR3 loop: CASSGGWNNEKLFF. CDR3 DNA sequence: TGTGCCAGCAGCGGGGGGTGGAATAATGAAAAACTGTTTTTT.

This clonotype showed up just a few times. The J gene is TRBJ2-7, the V gene TRBV11-2, with 10 bases identical to TRBD1. Germline loops: CDR1 SGHAT, CDR2 FQNNGV. The length of the CDR3 is 18 residues. Germline trimming cut 5 bases from V and 0 bases from J; bases unmatched to any gene: 13. The CDR3 bases are TGTGCCAGCAGCCCGAGTCCCGGGACAGGGGTAAACTCCTACGAGCAGTACTTC. Translated, it gives CASSPSPGTGVNSYEQYF.

This clonotype appeared many times. The chain has TRBV3-1 and TRBJ1-1; weak D call: TRBD1 (6 bases). The germline V and J ends were trimmed by 0 bases and 2 bases, with 13 bases remaining between them. From germline, CDR1 is LGHDT and CDR2 YNNKEL (reference sequence). This CDR3 is 16 amino acids long. The CDR3 coding sequence is TGTGCCAGCAGCCAAGAGGTCGGGACACTTAACACTGAAGCTTTCTTT. Residues: CASSQEVGTLNTEAFF.

This clonotype has only a few counts. CDR3 in DNA: TGTGCCAGCAGTCCGCGGACTAGCGGGAGGCCTAATGAGCAGTTCTTC. This gives the protein CASSPRTSGRPNEQFF. V gene TRBV6-1 combines with J gene TRBJ2-1; the match to TRBD2 covers 14 bases. The CDR3 sequence is 16 residues long. Germline V gene data show CDR1 as MNHNS and CDR2 as SASEGT. The V and J ends lost 5 bases and 7 bases, in that order; junction bases with no gene match: 7.